This T cell receptor (beta chain) was profiled in a study of shared clonotypes between healthy human individuals. Across the study: Researchers drew samples from two women and a few men aged 18 to 49. The plates for each donor numbered three CD4 naive, three CD4 memory, two CD8 naive and one CD8 memory. Study observations and caveats: The expectation was that sequencing depth would affect clonotype sharing among donors.

CD45RO-negative CD8 cells positively selected for CCR7 made up the naive population, which excluded terminally differentiated effector memory CD45RA+ cells. Comment on this clone: What it binds is not known.

Trimming pared 4 bases from V and 3 bases from J, leaving 9 bases between. Per the germline V gene, CDR1 is MGHRA and CDR2 is YSYEKL. This CDR3 is built from 14 residues. Measured with immunoSEQ multiplex PCR; TCRdb has only the in-frame clones, and not every one. Of more than 2 million clones in the sample, roughly 94% were seen once. The receptor comes from a man younger than 35 in good health. The chain couples TRBV4-1 to TRBJ1-4; the D gene is possibly TRBD1 (5 bases). Sequences were obtained from naive CD8+ T cells sorted from blood. CDR3 nucleotides: TGCGCCAGCAGCCCAAGGACATCTAATGAAAAACTGTTTTTT. It is translated as CASSPRTSNEKLFF.